These 12 T cell receptor beta chains share one sample of origin, sequenced in a study of PD-1 and CTLA-4 blockade in melanoma (dated by TCRdb to the early 2020s). Preparation of the library involved the immunoSEQ multiplex PCR assay. TCRdb limited this immuneACCESS table to in-frame rearrangements with V and J called. A share of clones is missing; checked studies link under half to unresolved V genes, and the rest is unexplained. In all, the sample holds 20,000 to 25,000 clones, and about 87% of those were seen once. The ten largest clones capture less than 9.5% of the sample. The sample consisted of CD8+ T cells from peripheral blood, taken before anti-PD-1 treatment. These receptors came from a human donor with melanoma.

The chain joins TRBV3-1 (or the pseudogene TRBV3-2) to TRBJ1-1; D is undetermined. V lost 0 bases, J lost 5 bases, and 7 bases lay in between. Germline V gene sequence: CDR1 LGHDT, CDR2 YNNKEL (reference sequence). The CDR3 has 13 amino acids. In DNA, the CDR3 is TGTGCCAGCAGCCAAGATCATGGGACTGAAGCTTTCTTT. It is translated as CASSQDHGTEAFF.

This chain uses TRBV6-5 with TRBJ1-1; no reliable D call. V dropped 7 bases and J dropped 6 bases, with 15 bases sitting between them. Germline values: CDR1 MNHEY, CDR2 SVGAGI. The CDR3 has 13 amino acids. CDR3 amino acids: CASTRKPWAEAFF. In DNA, the CDR3 is TGTGCCAGCACGAGAAAACCCTGGGCTGAAGCTTTCTTT.

The CDR3 DNA sequence: TGTGCCTGGAGTCCTAACAGGGGGAAGCTCACTGAAGCTTTCTTT. Residues: CAWSPNRGKLTEAFF. The rearrangement links TRBV30 to TRBJ1-1; the match to TRBD1 covers 8 bases. J lost 4 bases, V lost 2 bases, and 9 bases had no gene match. The germline gives CDR1 GTSNPN, CDR2 SVGIG (reference sequence). The CDR3 extends over 15 amino acids.

The chain couples TRBV28 to TRBJ2-5, with TRBD1 matching over 7 bases. CDR3 length: 14 amino acids. The V gene's germline CDR1 is MDHEN and CDR2 SYDVKM. Trimming at V came to 6 bases and at J to 2 bases, leaving 6 bases not matched to a gene. This CDR3 reads CASSGTVLQETQYF. As DNA, the CDR3 is TGTGCCAGCAGCGGGACAGTGTTACAAGAGACCCAGTACTTC.

This clone has a single count. CDR3 coding DNA: TGTGCCAGCAGCTTAGGAGAGGGAATGAACACTGAAGCTTTCTTT. Amino acids: CASSLGEGMNTEAFF. The V gene is TRBV11-3, the J gene TRBJ1-1; the D is unclear. Germline values: CDR1 SGHNT, CDR2 YENEEA. Trimming took 1 base from V and 0 from J, leaving 9 bases between them. The CDR3 runs to 15 residues.

This chain joins TRBV18 and TRBJ1-2, with D tentatively TRBD1 (5 bases). This CDR3 comprises 14 residues. Germline CDR1 is KGHSH and CDR2 is LQKENI. Trimming shortened V by 5 bases and J by 5 bases, and 15 bases separated the two germline ends. CDR3 sequence reads: CASSTEGPLYGYTF. DNA of the CDR3: TGTGCCAGCTCAACGGAGGGACCACTATATGGCTACACCTTC.

This sequence joins TRBV25-1 and TRBJ1-1; D is uncertain. Trimming left V 6 bases short and J 2 bases short, with 7 bases between. The CDR3 spans 12 residues. Per the germline V gene, CDR1 is MGHDK and CDR2 is SYGVNS. The CDR3 DNA reads TGTGCCAGCAGCCGATATAACACTGAAGCTTTCTTT. Protein sequence: CASSRYNTEAFF.

The chain joins TRBV27 to TRBJ2-2; tentative D call: TRBD2 (5 bases). Germline CDR1 and CDR2: MNHEY and SMNVEV (reference sequence). The V gene lost 5 bases and the J gene lost 0 bases, with 19 bases spanning the gap. The CDR3 runs 18 residues. The CDR3, as DNA: TGTGCCAGCAGTATTACTCATACCAGGACTGCGAACACCGGGGAGCTGTTTTTT. Its translation: CASSITHTRTANTGELFF.

This sequence joins TRBV13 and TRBJ2-7; no reliable D call. V lost 1 base and J 3 bases, leaving 4 bases between the germline ends. CDR1 and CDR2 (germline): PRHDT, FYEKMQ (reference sequence). CDR3 size: 12 residues. CDR3: CASSLEDYEQYF. CDR3 bases: TGTGCCAGCAGCTTAGAGGACTACGAGCAGTACTTC.

The chain uses TRBV19 and TRBJ1-5; TRBD1 matches at 7 bases. The V gene end was trimmed by 5 bases and the J gene end by 7 bases; junction bases not matched to a gene: 14. The CDR3 has 16 residues. Germline-derived CDR1 and CDR2 are LNHDA and SQIVND (reference sequence). CDR3: CASSPSGTELGQPQHF. The CDR3 coding sequence is TGTGCCAGTAGTCCCTCGGGGACAGAGCTTGGGCAGCCCCAGCATTTT. Full variable domain (outside the CDR3, taken from reference TRBV19 and TRBJ1-5): DGGITQSPKYLFRKEGQNVTLSCEQNLNHDAMYWYRQDPGQGLRLIYYSQIVNDFQKGDIAEGYSVSREKKESFPLTVTSAQKNPTAFYLCASSPSGTELGQPQHFGDGTRLSIL.

The rearrangement links TRBV14 to TRBJ2-7; the D call may be TRBD1 or TRBD2 (5 bases each). The CDR3 has 13 residues. Trimming removed 2 bases from V and 6 bases from J, with 11 bases in between. Germline CDR1 SGHDN, CDR2 FVKESK. Written as DNA, the CDR3 is TGTGCCAGCAGCCAATGGGCTGGGACCGAGCAGTACTTC. Its translation: CASSQWAGTEQYF.

CDR3 residues: CASSSLDRDEQYF. For the CDR3, the DNA is TGTGCCAGCAGTTCATTGGACAGGGACGAGCAGTACTTC. The chain uses TRBV28 and TRBJ2-7, with 8 bases lining up with TRBD1. The CDR3 sequence is 13 residues long. The V gene's germline CDR1 is MDHEN and CDR2 SYDVKM. J was trimmed by 5 bases and V by 4 bases; bases with no gene match: 4.